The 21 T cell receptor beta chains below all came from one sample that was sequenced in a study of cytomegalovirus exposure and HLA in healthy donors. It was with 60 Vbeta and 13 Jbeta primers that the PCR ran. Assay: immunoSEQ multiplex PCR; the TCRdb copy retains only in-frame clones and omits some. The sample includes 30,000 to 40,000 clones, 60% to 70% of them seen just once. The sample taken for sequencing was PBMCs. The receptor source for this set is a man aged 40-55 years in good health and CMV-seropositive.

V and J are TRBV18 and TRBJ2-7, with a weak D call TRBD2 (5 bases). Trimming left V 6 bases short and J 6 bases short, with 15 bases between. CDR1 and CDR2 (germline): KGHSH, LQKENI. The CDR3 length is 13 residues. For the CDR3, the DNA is TGTGCCAGCTCTACCGGGCCCCGGGGCGAGCAGTACTTC. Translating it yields CASSTGPRGEQYF.

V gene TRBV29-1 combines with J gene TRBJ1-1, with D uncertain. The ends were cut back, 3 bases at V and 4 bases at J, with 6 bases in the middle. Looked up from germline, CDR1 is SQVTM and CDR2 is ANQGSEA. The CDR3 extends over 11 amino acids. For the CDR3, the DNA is TGCAGCGTTGATCGGGGCACTGAAGCTTTCTTT. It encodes CSVDRGTEAFF.

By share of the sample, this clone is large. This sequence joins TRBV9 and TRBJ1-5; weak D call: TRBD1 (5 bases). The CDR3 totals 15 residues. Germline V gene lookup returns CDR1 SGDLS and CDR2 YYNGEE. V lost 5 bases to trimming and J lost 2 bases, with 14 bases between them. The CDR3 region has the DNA TGTGCCAGCAGTCCGGGGGGGATTGGCAATCAGCCCCAGCATTTT. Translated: CASSPGGIGNQPQHF.

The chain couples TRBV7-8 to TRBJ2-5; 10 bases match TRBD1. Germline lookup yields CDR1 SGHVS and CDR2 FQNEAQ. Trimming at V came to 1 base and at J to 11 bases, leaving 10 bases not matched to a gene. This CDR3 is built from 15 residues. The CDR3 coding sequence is TGTGCCAGCAGCTTAGGGGGACAGGGGATGTGGGAGCAGTACTTC. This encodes CASSLGGQGMWEQYF.

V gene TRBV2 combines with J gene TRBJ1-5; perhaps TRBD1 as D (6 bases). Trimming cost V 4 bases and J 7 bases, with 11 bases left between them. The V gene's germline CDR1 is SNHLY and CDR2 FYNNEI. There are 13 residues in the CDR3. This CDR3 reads CASSGDIEQPQHF. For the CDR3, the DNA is TGTGCCAGCAGTGGGGACATTGAGCAGCCCCAGCATTTT.

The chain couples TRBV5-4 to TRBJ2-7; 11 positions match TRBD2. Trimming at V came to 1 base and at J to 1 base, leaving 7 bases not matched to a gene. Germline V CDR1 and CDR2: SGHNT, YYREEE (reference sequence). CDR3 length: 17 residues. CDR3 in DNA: TGTGCCAGCAGCTTGCCTCCTAGCGGGGGGTTATCCTACGAGCAGTACTTC. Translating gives CASSLPPSGGLSYEQYF.

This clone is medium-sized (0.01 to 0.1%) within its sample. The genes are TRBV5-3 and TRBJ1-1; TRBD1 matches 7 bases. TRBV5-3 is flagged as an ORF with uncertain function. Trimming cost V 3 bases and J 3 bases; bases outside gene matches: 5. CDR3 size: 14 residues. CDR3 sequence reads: CARSSRQGDTEAFF. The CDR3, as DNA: TGTGCCAGAAGCTCTAGACAGGGAGACACTGAAGCTTTCTTT.

CDR3 in DNA: TGTGCCACACACGGAGGCTACGAGCAGTACTTC. Its translation is CATHGGYEQYF. The chain employs TRBV2 and TRBJ2-7; D possibly corresponds to TRBD2 (5 bases). The V end lost 10 bases, the J end lost 3 bases, and 10 bases lay between the germline ends. Germline V gives CDR1 SNHLY, CDR2 FYNNEI. The CDR3 spans 11 residues.

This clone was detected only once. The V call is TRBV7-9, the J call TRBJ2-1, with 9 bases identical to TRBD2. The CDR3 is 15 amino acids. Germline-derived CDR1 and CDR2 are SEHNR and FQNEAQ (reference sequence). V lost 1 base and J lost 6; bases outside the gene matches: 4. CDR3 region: CASSLVGGGVNEQFF. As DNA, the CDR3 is TGTGCCAGCAGCTTAGTGGGCGGGGGGGTCAATGAGCAGTTCTTC.

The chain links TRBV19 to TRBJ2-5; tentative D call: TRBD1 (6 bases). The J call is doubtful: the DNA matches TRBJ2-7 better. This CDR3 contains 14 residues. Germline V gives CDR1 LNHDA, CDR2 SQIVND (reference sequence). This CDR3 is CASSSTGNLREQYF. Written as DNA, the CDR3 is TGTGCCAGTAGTAGTACAGGGAATTTGCGCGAGCAGTACTTC.

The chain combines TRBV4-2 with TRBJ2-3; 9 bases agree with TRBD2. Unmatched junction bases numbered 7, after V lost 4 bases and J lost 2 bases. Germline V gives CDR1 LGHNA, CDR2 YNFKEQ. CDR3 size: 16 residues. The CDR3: CASSPRASGDTDTQYF. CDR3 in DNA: TGTGCCAGCAGCCCGCGGGCTAGCGGGGACACAGATACGCAGTATTTT.

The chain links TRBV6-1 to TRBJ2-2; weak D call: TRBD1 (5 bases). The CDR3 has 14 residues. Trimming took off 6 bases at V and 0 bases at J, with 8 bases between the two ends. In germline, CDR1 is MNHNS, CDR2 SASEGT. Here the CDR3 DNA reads TGTGCCAGCAGAGGACAAGCGAACACCGGGGAGCTGTTTTTT. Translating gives CASRGQANTGELFF.

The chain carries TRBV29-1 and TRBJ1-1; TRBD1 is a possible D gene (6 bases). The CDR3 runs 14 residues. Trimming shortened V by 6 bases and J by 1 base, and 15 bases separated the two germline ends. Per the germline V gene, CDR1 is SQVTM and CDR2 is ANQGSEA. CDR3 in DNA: TGCAGCGTGGCCGCAGGGGTACAGAACACTGAAGCTTTCTTT. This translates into CSVAAGVQNTEAFF.

CDR3 coding DNA: TGCGCCAGCAGCTGGATCGGGGGTAACTACAATGAGCAGTTCTTC. It encodes CASSWIGGNYNEQFF. V usage is TRBV5-1 and J usage is TRBJ2-1; D may be TRBD2 (6 bases). Germline V gives CDR1 SGHRS, CDR2 YFSETQ. The CDR3 loop spans 15 amino acids. Trimming shortened V by 3 bases and J by 3 bases, and 13 bases separated the two germline ends.

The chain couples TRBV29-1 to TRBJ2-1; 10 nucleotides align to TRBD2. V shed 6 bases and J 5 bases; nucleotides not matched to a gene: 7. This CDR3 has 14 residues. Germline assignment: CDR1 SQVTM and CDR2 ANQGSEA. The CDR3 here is CSVSVSGGNNEQFF. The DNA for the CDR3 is TGCAGCGTCTCAGTTAGCGGGGGGAACAATGAGCAGTTCTTC.

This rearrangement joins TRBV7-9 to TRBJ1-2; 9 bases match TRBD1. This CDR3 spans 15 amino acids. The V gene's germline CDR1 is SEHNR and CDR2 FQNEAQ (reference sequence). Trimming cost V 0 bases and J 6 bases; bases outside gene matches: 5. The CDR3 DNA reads TGTGCCAGCAGCTTAGCGAAGACAGGGGGTGATGGCTACACCTTC. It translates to CASSLAKTGGDGYTF.

CDR3 in amino acids: CASRSGGGPGEQYF. The CDR3 DNA reads TGTGCCAGCAGATCAGGCGGGGGGCCAGGAGAGCAGTACTTC. The V call is TRBV6-1, the J call TRBJ2-7, with 8 nucleotides matching TRBD2. CDR3 length equals 14 residues. Unmatched junction bases numbered 11, after V lost 6 bases and J lost 7 bases. Germline CDR1 reads MNHNS; CDR2 reads SASEGT.

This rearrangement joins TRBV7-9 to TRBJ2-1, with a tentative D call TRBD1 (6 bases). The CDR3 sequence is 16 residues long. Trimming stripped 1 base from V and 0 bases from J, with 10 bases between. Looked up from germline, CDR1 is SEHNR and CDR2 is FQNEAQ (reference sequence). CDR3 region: CASSLGTASSYNEQFF. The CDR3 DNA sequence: TGTGCCAGCAGCTTAGGGACAGCGAGCTCCTACAATGAGCAGTTCTTC. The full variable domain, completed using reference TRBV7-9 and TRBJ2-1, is DTGVSQNPRHKITKRGQNVTFRCDPISEHNRLYWYRQTLGQGPEFLTYFQNEAQLEKSRLLSDRFSAERPKGSFSTLEIQRTEQGDSAMYLCASSLGTASSYNEQFFGPGTRLTVL.

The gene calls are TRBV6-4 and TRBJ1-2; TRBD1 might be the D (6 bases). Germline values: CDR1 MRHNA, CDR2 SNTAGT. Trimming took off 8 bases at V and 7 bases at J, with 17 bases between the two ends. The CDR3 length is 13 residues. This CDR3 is CASSKGGGGGYTF. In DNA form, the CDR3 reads TGTGCCAGCTCAAAAGGGGGGGGTGGTGGCTACACCTTC.

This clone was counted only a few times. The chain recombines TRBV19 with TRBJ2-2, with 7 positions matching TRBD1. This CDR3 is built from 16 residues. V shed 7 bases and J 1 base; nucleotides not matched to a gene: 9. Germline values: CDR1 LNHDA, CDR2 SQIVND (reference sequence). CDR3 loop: CASTTIRTGNTGELFF. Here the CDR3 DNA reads TGTGCCAGTACGACGATTCGGACAGGGAACACCGGGGAGCTGTTTTTT.

The CDR3 DNA sequence: TGTGCCAGCAGTTTATTTTCCAGGGCTGGCTACACCTTC. Translation gives CASSLFSRAGYTF. V gene TRBV27 combines with J gene TRBJ1-2, with D perhaps matching TRBD1 (5 bases). Germline V CDR1 and CDR2: MNHEY, SMNVEV (reference sequence). V gave up 1 base and J gave up 7 bases, with 10 bases separating them. The CDR3 runs to 13 residues.